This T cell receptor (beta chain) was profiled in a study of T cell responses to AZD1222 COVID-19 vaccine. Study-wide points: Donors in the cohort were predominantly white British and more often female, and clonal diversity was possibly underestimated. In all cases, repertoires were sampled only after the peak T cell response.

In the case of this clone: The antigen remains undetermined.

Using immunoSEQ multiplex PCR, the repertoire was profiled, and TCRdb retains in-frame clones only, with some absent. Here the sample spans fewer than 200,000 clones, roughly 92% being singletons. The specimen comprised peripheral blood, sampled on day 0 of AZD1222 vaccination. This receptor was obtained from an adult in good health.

CDR3 DNA: TGTGCCAGCAGCCTACCTAACAGGGAAGAGCAGTACTTC. The encoded protein is CASSLPNREEQYF. The V gene is TRBV11-3, the J gene TRBJ2-7, with a weak D call TRBD1 (6 bases). Germline V lookup: CDR1 SGHNT, CDR2 YENEEA. This CDR3 contains 13 residues. V was shortened by 5 bases and J by 7 bases, with 15 bases between the two germline ends.